A single sample gave rise to the 16 T cell receptor beta chains below, sequenced in a study of tumor-infiltrating lymphocytes in primary liver carcinoma. Co-extraction yielded RNA and DNA from roughly 20-30 mg of unsorted bulk tissue. Making TCR beta cDNA involved approximately 0.5 ug total RNA and a constant-region primer. Libraries for TCR beta were built through three nested multiplex PCR rounds, which together made up a slightly modified ARM-PCR procedure. Rounds one and two of PCR, each of roughly 10 cycles, were primed with TRBV1-TRBV30 forward primers and a C-beta reverse primer. TCRdb re-analysed the multiplex PCR reads in MiXCR, keeping a single row per CDR3 protein. The sample contains approximately 110,000 distinct CDR3 sequences, under 65% of which appear only once. The sample was liver tumor tissue from sampling region 3. The subset here: tumor region T3, left-lateral pole. The receptors shown here come from a woman aged 55-70 years with primary liver carcinoma and hepatitis B virus infection.

On this clonotype itself: One end of the junction varies from germline; a read error may be responsible. The chain links TRBV28 to TRBJ2-4; D might be TRBD2 (6 bases). The CDR3 is 13 amino acids. Germline V gene data show CDR1 as MDHEN and CDR2 as SYDVKM. As DNA, the CDR3 is TGTGCCAGCTGCTCAAGTGCGACTAGGGTCGTGGACTTC. Translation gives CASCSSATRVVDF.

As concerns this clonotype: Relative to the germline gene, one junction end is altered; a read error may explain this. The chain recombines TRBV2 with TRBJ2-5; the D is unclear. Germline V gene data show CDR1 as SNHLY and CDR2 as FYNNEI. CDR3 size: 13 residues. CDR3 DNA: TGTGCCGGCAGCTCCCAAACAAAAGAGACCCAGTACTTC. This sequence encodes CAGSSQTKETQYF.

Note on this clonotype: It is likely a read error, because the conserved phenylalanine at the end of the CDR3 is missing. The rearrangement joins TRBV28 to TRBJ2-3; D gene unclear. CDR1 and CDR2 (germline): MDHEN, SYDVKM. The CDR3 runs to 12 residues. V shed 5 bases and J shed 3 bases, with 6 bases lying between them. The CDR3 reads CASSAITDTQYI. CDR3 sequence (DNA): TGTGCCAGCAGTGCGATAACAGATACGCAGTATATT.

This clonotype was detected only once. Just one base apart from a much larger clone, this may be a read error. V and J are TRBV4-1 and TRBJ2-3; D ambiguous. The CDR3 is 14 amino acids. The ends were cut back, 1 base at V and 6 bases at J, with 11 bases in the middle. In germline, CDR1 is MGHRA, CDR2 YSYEKL. Written as DNA, the CDR3 is TGCGCCAGCAGCCAAGCGGGTCAAATGGATACGCAGTATTTT. Protein: CASSQAGQMDTQYF.

With respect to this clonotype: Germline is not matched at one junction end, which may reflect a read error. This chain connects TRBV11-3 to TRBJ2-7; D possibly matches TRBD1 or TRBD2 (5 bases each). CDR1 is SGHNT and CDR2 is YENEEA in the germline V gene. The CDR3 is made up of 15 amino acids. The CDR3 region has the DNA TGTGCCAGCAGCTTCTCCCCCCGGGACGGCTTCGAGCAGTATTTC. It codes for CASSFSPRDGFEQYF.

For this clonotype: Just one base apart from a much larger clone, this may be a read error. J is TRBJ1-6 and V is TRBV10-3; no firm D call. This CDR3 region has 15 residues. Germline CDR1 and CDR2: ENHRY and SYGVKD. CDR3 protein: CTAGPREGIGSPLHF. The CDR3 region has the DNA TGCACCGCCGGACCCCGAGAGGGAATTGGTTCACCCCTCCACTTT.

About this clonotype: This could be a read error, since a much larger clone is one nucleotide away. The chain employs TRBV5-6 and TRBJ1-1; D is unclear. The CDR3 has 13 residues. The germline V and J ends were trimmed by 5 bases and 5 bases, with 13 bases remaining between them. CDR1 is SGHDT, CDR2 YYEEEE, per germline. This CDR3 reads CASRLTRTTEAFF. The CDR3 region has the DNA TGTGCCAGCAGACTTACAAGGACTACTGAAGCTTTCTTT. Looking up the rest from reference TRBV5-6 and TRBJ1-1 gives the full variable domain: DAGVTQSPTHLIKTRGQQVTLRCSPKSGHDTVSWYQQALGQGPQFIFQYYEEEERQRGNFPDRFSGHQFPNYSSELNVNALLLGDSALYLCASRLTRTTEAFFGQGTRLTVV.

This clonotype was seen a few times. A much larger clone lies one base from this, so it may be a read error. J is TRBJ1-2 and V is TRBV12-3 or TRBV12-4; tentatively, D is TRBD1 (5 bases). Trimming took 5 bases from V and 0 from J, leaving 16 bases between them. The CDR3 sequence is 16 residues long. The chain's CDR3 is CASSRYGTTANYGYTF. The CDR3 DNA reads as TGTGCCAGCAGTAGATACGGGACGACGGCTAACTATGGCTACACCTTC.

As for this clonotype: The junction and the germline gene differ at one end; a read error may be behind it. The rearrangement uses TRBV6-1 and TRBJ2-1, with a weak D call TRBD2 (6 bases). The germline V gene encodes CDR1 MNHNS and CDR2 SASEGT. The CDR3 consists of 15 residues. The CDR3, as DNA: TGTACCAGCTCCCCGACGGGGAGGAGGGTCCTTGAGCAGTTCTTC. Residues: CTSSPTGRRVLEQFF.

To note about this clonotype: The junction departs from the called germline gene at one end, perhaps through a read error. The chain has TRBV7-9 and TRBJ2-2; D is tentatively TRBD1 or TRBD2 (5 bases each). The CDR3 is 16 residues long. From germline, CDR1 is SEHNR and CDR2 FQNEAQ (reference sequence). CDR3 residues: CASSLGGRMNTGELLF. The CDR3 DNA reads TGTGCCAGCAGCTTAGGGGGCCGGATGAACACCGGGGAGCTGCTTTTT.

This clonotype occurred many times. The V gene is TRBV28, the J gene TRBJ2-2; the match to TRBD1 covers 9 bases. J lost 5 bases, V lost 5 bases, and 6 bases had no gene match. CDR1 MDHEN and CDR2 SYDVKM come from the germline V gene. The CDR3 sequence is 15 residues long. The CDR3 DNA reads as TGTGCCAGCAGTACCACAGGGGGCGCGACCGGGGAGCTGTTTTTT. The encoded protein is CASSTTGGATGELFF.

A word on this clonotype: One junction end does not reproduce the germline sequence, and a read error may be involved. The chain is built from TRBV5-4 and TRBJ2-3; 10 positions agree with TRBD2. The CDR3 sequence is 17 residues long. Per germline, CDR1 SGHNT and CDR2 YYREEE (reference sequence). Here the CDR3 reads CASSLVGSGRSVDTQYF. Written as DNA, the CDR3 is TGTGCCAGCAGCTTGGTGGGTAGCGGGAGGTCCGTAGATACGCAATATTTT.

The gene calls are TRBV29-1 and TRBJ1-3; TRBD1 agrees at 7 bases. Losses at the gene ends were 8 bases for V and 2 bases for J; bases not matched to a gene: 18. CDR1 and CDR2 (germline): SQVTM, ANQGSEA. The CDR3 has 17 residues. The CDR3 protein is CSIGGHLSQGAGNTIYF. The CDR3 DNA reads as TGCAGCATTGGGGGCCATTTGAGTCAGGGGGCTGGAAACACCATATATTTT.

This clonotype was seen many times. J is TRBJ1-5 and V is TRBV12-3 or TRBV12-4; no clear D. The CDR3 consists of 14 residues. V was clipped by 1 base and J by 0 bases, with 4 bases between them. As DNA, the CDR3 is TGTGCCAGCAGTTTAGACGGTAGCAATCAGCCCCAGCATTTT. It is translated as CASSLDGSNQPQHF.

This clonotype was seen only a few times. The chain is built from TRBV28 and TRBJ2-1, with D uncertain. Germline V gives CDR1 MDHEN, CDR2 SYDVKM. This CDR3 region has 13 residues. V was shortened by 6 bases and J by 0 bases, with 6 bases between the two germline ends. As DNA, the CDR3 is TGTGCCAGCAGGCCGAGCTCCTACAATGAGCAGTTCTTC. Translated, it gives CASRPSSYNEQFF.

Comment on this clonotype: Just one base apart from a much larger clone, this may be a read error. The chain combines TRBV6-2 or TRBV6-3 with TRBJ2-5, with a possible D match to TRBD1 (6 bases). Germline CDR1 and CDR2: MNHEY and SVGEGT. The CDR3 sequence is 15 residues long. The V end was cut by 5 bases, the J end by 1 base, with 14 bases between. The CDR3 region is CASSRLTGLQETQYF. CDR3 in DNA: TGTGCCAGCAGTCGTTTAACAGGGCTCCAAGAGACCCAGTACTTC.